This T cell receptor (beta chain) stems from a study of cytomegalovirus exposure and HLA in healthy donors. Study-wide points: It was assumed in the presence/absence analyses that sequencing depth was roughly uniform across donors. In a later analysis, HLA-C alleles had the fewest associated TCRs, DRB1 alleles the most.

13 Jbeta primers and 60 Vbeta primers were used for the PCR. The method was immunoSEQ multiplex PCR; TCRdb's version includes in-frame clones alone and lacks a portion of them. The sample records tens of thousands of clones, 80% being singletons. Comments on this clone: What it binds is not known.

J gave up 8 bases and V 4 bases, and 9 bases lay outside the gene matches. This CDR3 has 16 amino acids. The germline gives CDR1 MNHEY, CDR2 SVGAGI. The receptor comes from a male donor in good health and CMV-seronegative. The sequenced sample consisted of PBMCs. This chain joins TRBV6-5 and TRBJ1-4; 11 nucleotides match TRBD1. The CDR3 region has the DNA TGTGCCAGCAGTTCGTTTTCCGGGACAGGGGGAGAAAAACTGTTTTTT. Translation gives CASSSFSGTGGEKLFF.